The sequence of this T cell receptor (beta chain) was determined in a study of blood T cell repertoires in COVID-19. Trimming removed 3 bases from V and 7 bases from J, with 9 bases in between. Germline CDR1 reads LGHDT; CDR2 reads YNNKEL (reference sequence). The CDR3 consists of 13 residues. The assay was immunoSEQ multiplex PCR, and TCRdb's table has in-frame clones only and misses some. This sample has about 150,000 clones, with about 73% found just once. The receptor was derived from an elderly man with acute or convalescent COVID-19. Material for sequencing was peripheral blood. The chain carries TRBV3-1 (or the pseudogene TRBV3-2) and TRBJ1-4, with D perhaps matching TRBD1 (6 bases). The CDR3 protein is CASSHRGTEKLFF. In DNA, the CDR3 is TGTGCCAGCAGCCACAGGGGTACTGAAAAACTGTTTTTT.